Each of the 28 T cell receptor beta chains below was sequenced from the same sample in a study of T cell clones after liver transplantation. The table came from immunoSEQ multiplex PCR; TCRdb's copy has only in-frame clones and leaves some out. The sample lists 68,000 or so clones, over 90% occurring once. The material sequenced was CD4+ T cells from blood, taken less than 27 months after liver transplant. These receptor sequences come from a human patient who received a liver transplant. Some of the T cells may derive from the graft donor.

This clone was found a few times. The CDR3 sequence: CASSPGLLSNQPQHF. CDR3 coding DNA: TGTGCCAGCAGCCCCGGCCTGCTCAGCAATCAGCCCCAGCATTTT. The V and J genes are TRBV7-2 and TRBJ1-5; D remains unclear. V was shortened by 5 bases and J by 1 base, with 12 bases between the two germline ends. This CDR3 contains 15 residues. Germline CDR1 SGHTA, CDR2 FQGNSA.

The genes are TRBV30 and TRBJ2-6; TRBD2 might be the D (5 bases). V lost 4 bases, J lost 2 bases, and 18 bases lay in between. CDR1 and CDR2 from the germline V gene are GTSNPN and SVGIG (reference sequence). The CDR3 covers 17 residues. This CDR3 is CAWMAGLYVTGANVLTF. Here the CDR3 DNA reads TGTGCCTGGATGGCAGGACTTTACGTGACTGGGGCCAACGTCCTGACTTTC.

This chain uses TRBV30 with TRBJ2-2; the D gene is possibly TRBD1 (5 bases). This CDR3 has 15 residues. CDR1 and CDR2 from the germline V gene are GTSNPN and SVGIG (reference sequence). Deletions cut 0 bases from V and 8 bases from J, with 16 bases between. CDR3 sequence: CAWSVLDSGRGELFF. DNA for the CDR3: TGTGCCTGGAGTGTACTGGATTCAGGGCGAGGGGAGCTGTTTTTT.

The chain is built from TRBV9 and TRBJ2-5, with 11 bases aligning to TRBD1. The V gene's germline CDR1 is SGDLS and CDR2 YYNGEE. V shed 3 bases, J shed 5 bases, and the junction held 6 bases outside the gene matches. The CDR3 runs 15 residues. The CDR3 here is CASSGGQGAWETQYF. The DNA for the CDR3 is TGTGCCAGCAGCGGAGGACAGGGGGCATGGGAGACCCAGTACTTC.

This clone has more than one count but fewer than ten. This rearrangement joins TRBV2 to TRBJ2-7, with D unresolved. Germline V lookup: CDR1 SNHLY, CDR2 FYNNEI. The CDR3 runs to 13 residues. Deletions cut 4 bases from V and 0 bases from J, with 7 bases between. In DNA form, the CDR3 reads TGTGCCAGCAGTGTGACCCGCTCCTACGAGCAGTACTTC. Amino acids: CASSVTRSYEQYF.

The chain links TRBV18 to TRBJ2-2, with 7 nucleotides matching TRBD2. Trimming took 3 bases from V and 3 from J; bases not matched to a gene: 7. The germline CDR1 and CDR2 sequences are KGHSH and LQKENI. This CDR3 contains 16 residues. This CDR3 reads CASSPSREAYTGELFF. The DNA of the CDR3 is TGTGCCAGCTCACCGAGTCGGGAGGCGTACACCGGGGAGCTGTTTTTT.

The genes are TRBV18 and TRBJ1-1, with D possibly TRBD1 on 6 matching bases. Between the trimmed V and J ends, which lost 6 bases and 3 bases, there was a span of 14 bases. CDR1 and CDR2 (germline): KGHSH, LQKENI. This CDR3 contains 14 residues. CDR3 in DNA: TGTGCCAGCTCGGCGCAGGGGACCGACACTGAAGCTTTCTTT. Translation: CASSAQGTDTEAFF.

The V gene is TRBV28, the J gene TRBJ1-2; 7 bases align to TRBD1. The length of the CDR3 is 14 residues. J gave up 6 bases and V 7 bases, and 11 bases lay outside the gene matches. CDR1 and CDR2 from the germline V gene are MDHEN and SYDVKM. In DNA form, the CDR3 reads TGTGCCAGCATCTACCGGGACAGAACTAATGGCTACACCTTC. It specifies CASIYRDRTNGYTF.

The chain combines TRBV30 with TRBJ1-2; a possible D gene is TRBD1 (5 bases). Germline CDR1 is GTSNPN and CDR2 is SVGIG (reference sequence). CDR3 length: 12 residues. The V and J ends lost 1 base and 4 bases respectively, with 7 bases between them. The CDR3 DNA reads TGTGCCTGGAGTGACAGGCTCTATGGCTACACCTTC. Translating it yields CAWSDRLYGYTF.

This chain uses TRBV6-1 with TRBJ2-7, with 11 bases aligning to TRBD2. The CDR3 totals 15 residues. After removal of 4 bases from V and 3 bases from J, the junction contained 5 bases not matched to a gene. Germline V CDR1 and CDR2: MNHNS, SASEGT. DNA of the CDR3: TGTGCCAGCAGTGTGGGGACTAGCGGCCTCTACGAGCAGTACTTC. Translated: CASSVGTSGLYEQYF.

The sample holds one count of this clone. The gene calls are TRBV6-4 and TRBJ2-5, with 9 bases that match TRBD2. The J call may be wrong; the DNA end is better matched by TRBJ2-7. Germline V CDR1 and CDR2: MRHNA, SNTAGT. The CDR3 contains 16 residues. The CDR3 DNA sequence: TGTGCCAGCAGTGACTCCAATAGCGGGAGCTCCTACGAGCAGTACTTC. It specifies CASSDSNSGSSYEQYF.

The V and J genes are TRBV28 and TRBJ2-2, with 13 bases identical to TRBD2. V lost 5 bases and J lost 0; bases outside the gene matches: 9. Germline assignment: CDR1 MDHEN and CDR2 SYDVKM. The CDR3 is made up of 19 amino acids. The CDR3 reads CASSLWGGLAGPNTGELFF. CDR3 nucleotides: TGTGCCAGCAGTCTTTGGGGGGGACTAGCGGGACCGAACACCGGGGAGCTGTTTTTT.

The V call is TRBV30, the J call TRBJ1-3, with D tentatively TRBD1 (6 bases). Per the germline V gene, CDR1 is GTSNPN and CDR2 is SVGIG (reference sequence). The CDR3 contains 15 residues. V shed 1 base and J shed 0 bases, with 10 bases lying between them. The CDR3 DNA reads as TGTGCCTGGAGTGCAGGGGTTGACTCTGGAAACACCATATATTTT. Encoded protein: CAWSAGVDSGNTIYF.

This clone was detected once. The DNA for the CDR3 is TGTGCCAGCAGCAAACTTATCCGGGACAGGGGACCCTACGAGCAGTACTTC. As protein: CASSKLIRDRGPYEQYF. The chain combines TRBV21-1 with TRBJ2-7; the table calls TRBD1, which could not be checked here. TRBV21-1 is annotated as a pseudogene. CDR3 length: 17 residues.

The V gene is TRBV7-2, the J gene TRBJ2-3; TRBD1 matches at 10 bases. The CDR3 consists of 15 residues. Unmatched junction bases numbered 12, after V lost 8 bases and J lost 7 bases. Germline V lookup: CDR1 SGHTA, CDR2 FQGNSA. The CDR3 region is CASGGGTGEINTQYF. CDR3 sequence (DNA): TGTGCCAGCGGGGGCGGGACAGGGGAGATAAATACGCAGTATTTT.

V and J are TRBV2 and TRBJ1-2; D might be TRBD1 (5 bases). The V and J ends lost 5 bases and 0 bases respectively, with 13 bases between them. There are 15 residues in the CDR3. Germline assignment: CDR1 SNHLY and CDR2 FYNNEI. CDR3 nucleotide sequence: TGTGCCAGCAGTTCCTTAGGGGTAGCTAACTATGGCTACACCTTC. This encodes CASSSLGVANYGYTF.

V and J are TRBV7-3 and TRBJ2-3; D ambiguous. V lost 2 bases and J 2 bases, leaving 11 bases between the germline ends. The CDR3 loop spans 15 amino acids. Germline CDR1 reads SGHTA; CDR2 reads FQGTGA. CDR3 DNA: TGTGCCAGCAGCTTATCTGTGGCAGCCACAGATACGCAGTATTTT. It translates to CASSLSVAATDTQYF.

The chain employs TRBV5-1 and TRBJ2-5; 12 bases line up with TRBD2. There are 20 residues in the CDR3. Germline assignment: CDR1 SGHRS and CDR2 YFSETQ. Trimming took 3 bases from V and 7 from J; bases not matched to a gene: 22. The CDR3 DNA sequence: TGCGCCAGCAGCTCTATACAGGGGGGAAGACTAGCGGGAGCCACAGGGACCCAGTACTTC. Protein sequence: CASSSIQGGRLAGATGTQYF.

This chain joins TRBV5-6 and TRBJ2-6; TRBD1 might be the D (5 bases). This CDR3 region has 17 residues. Germline V gives CDR1 SGHDT, CDR2 YYEEEE. Trimming pared 1 base from V and 0 bases from J, leaving 11 bases between. For the CDR3, the DNA is TGTGCCAGCAGCTTGTGGGGCTCAAGCTCTGGGGCCAACGTCCTGACTTTC. Amino acid sequence: CASSLWGSSSGANVLTF. The whole variable domain, filled in from reference TRBV5-6 and TRBJ2-6, reads DAGVTQSPTHLIKTRGQQVTLRCSPKSGHDTVSWYQQALGQGPQFIFQYYEEEERQRGNFPDRFSGHQFPNYSSELNVNALLLGDSALYLCASSLWGSSSGANVLTFGAGSRLTVL.

As for this clone: Other nucleotide sequences from this sample produce the same CDR3. The chain carries TRBV5-1 and TRBJ2-1; 8 bases map to TRBD2. With 0 bases clipped from V and 7 bases from J, the junction kept 3 bases outside the gene matches. The length of the CDR3 is 14 residues. Germline V gene sequence: CDR1 SGHRS, CDR2 YFSETQ. CDR3 in amino acids: CASSLAGGLNEQFF. Here the CDR3 DNA reads TGCGCCAGCAGCTTGGCGGGAGGGTTGAATGAGCAGTTCTTC.

The gene calls are TRBV19 and TRBJ1-4, with D unclear. CDR1 is LNHDA, CDR2 SQIVND, per germline (reference sequence). The V and J ends lost 1 base and 3 bases respectively, with 3 bases between them. This CDR3 spans 13 amino acids. Here the CDR3 reads CASSIGPNEKLFF. The DNA of the CDR3 is TGTGCCAGTAGTATAGGGCCTAATGAAAAACTGTTTTTT. The variable domain in full, with the rest retrieved from reference TRBV19 and TRBJ1-4, is DGGITQSPKYLFRKEGQNVTLSCEQNLNHDAMYWYRQDPGQGLRLIYYSQIVNDFQKGDIAEGYSVSREKKESFPLTVTSAQKNPTAFYLCASSIGPNEKLFFGSGTQLSVL.

The chain combines TRBV18 with TRBJ2-1; D tentatively reads TRBD1 or TRBD2 (5 bases each). The germline CDR1 and CDR2 sequences are KGHSH and LQKENI. The CDR3 is 14 amino acids. Deletions cut 3 bases from V and 8 bases from J, with 14 bases between. In DNA, the CDR3 is TGTGCCAGCTCACCTCCTGCCGGGGCCGATGAGCAGTTCTTC. Translated: CASSPPAGADEQFF.

J is TRBJ1-5 and V is TRBV4-1; D unresolved. CDR1 is MGHRA and CDR2 is YSYEKL in the germline V gene. The germline V and J ends were trimmed by 0 bases and 7 bases, with 13 bases remaining between them. The CDR3 sequence is 15 residues long. CDR3: CASSQDSNTDQPQHF. As DNA, the CDR3 is TGCGCCAGCAGCCAAGATTCGAACACAGACCAGCCCCAGCATTTT.

This clone was recorded once. For the CDR3, the DNA is TGCAGTGCCACGGACACAGATACGCAGTATTTT. Protein sequence: CSATDTDTQYF. The V and J genes are TRBV20-1 and TRBJ2-3; D is unclear. The CDR3 runs to 11 residues. Trimming cost V 6 bases and J 2 bases, with 6 bases left between them. Germline loops: CDR1 DFQATT, CDR2 SNEGSKA (reference sequence).

The sample holds a few counts of this clone. CDR3 in DNA: TGTGCCAGCAGGGACAGCCAAGAGACCCAGTACTTC. It encodes CASRDSQETQYF. This chain links TRBV2 with TRBJ2-5; D may be TRBD1 (6 bases). V was pared by 6 bases and J by 1 base, with 6 bases between. This CDR3 has 12 amino acids. From germline, CDR1 is SNHLY and CDR2 FYNNEI.

This clone has just a few counts. The chain carries TRBV27 and TRBJ2-7; 8 nucleotides line up with TRBD1. Trimming at V came to 5 bases and at J to 6 bases, leaving 9 bases not matched to a gene. The CDR3 totals 14 residues. CDR1 and CDR2 (germline): MNHEY, SMNVEV (reference sequence). The CDR3 DNA reads TGTGCCAGCAGTACCCCGACAGGGGCGAGCGAGCAGTACTTC. It specifies CASSTPTGASEQYF.

The gene calls are TRBV4-2 and TRBJ1-2, with D unclear. The length of the CDR3 is 17 residues. The germline gives CDR1 LGHNA, CDR2 YNFKEQ. V was trimmed by 0 bases and J by 3 bases, leaving 17 bases between them. CDR3 sequence: CASSQDLRRSGDYGYTF. In DNA, the CDR3 is TGTGCCAGCAGCCAAGATCTTAGACGGTCCGGCGACTATGGCTACACCTTC.

The V and J genes are TRBV6-6 and TRBJ2-7; 7 bases are a match to TRBD2. Germline values: CDR1 MNHNY, CDR2 SVGAGI (reference sequence). The CDR3 contains 15 residues. The J segment lost 6 bases and the V segment lost 0 bases, leaving 8 bases of the junction unmatched. CDR3 sequence: CASSYSGGGPLEQYF. CDR3 in DNA: TGTGCCAGCAGTTACTCGGGGGGAGGGCCCCTCGAGCAGTACTTC.